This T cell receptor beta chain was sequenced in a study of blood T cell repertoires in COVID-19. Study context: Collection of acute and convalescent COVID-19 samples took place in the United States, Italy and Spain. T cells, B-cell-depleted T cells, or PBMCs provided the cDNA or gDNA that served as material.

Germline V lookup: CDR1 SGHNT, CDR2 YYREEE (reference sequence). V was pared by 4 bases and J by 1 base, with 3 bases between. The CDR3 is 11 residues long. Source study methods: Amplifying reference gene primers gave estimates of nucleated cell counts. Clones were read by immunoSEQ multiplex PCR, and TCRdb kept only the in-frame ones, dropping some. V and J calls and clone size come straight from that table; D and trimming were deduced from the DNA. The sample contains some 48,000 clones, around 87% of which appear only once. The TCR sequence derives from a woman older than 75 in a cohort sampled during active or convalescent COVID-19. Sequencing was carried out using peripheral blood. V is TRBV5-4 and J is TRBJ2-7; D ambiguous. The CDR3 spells CASSTSYEQYF. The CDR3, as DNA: TGTGCCAGCAGCACATCCTACGAGCAGTACTTC. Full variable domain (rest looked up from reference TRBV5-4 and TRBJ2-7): ETGVTQSPTHLIKTRGQQVTLRCSSQSGHNTVSWYQQALGQGPQFIFQYYREEENGRGNFPPRFSGLQFPNYSSELNVNALELDDSALYLCASSTSYEQYFGPGTRLTVT.